The 32 T cell receptor beta chains in this list originate from one sample, sequenced in a study of T cells after yellow fever vaccination. TCRdb reanalysed the 5' RACE reads using MiXCR and keeps one entry per CDR3 protein. The top ten hold roughly 18% of the sample, which has about 370,000 distinct CDR3 sequences, approximately 10% seen once. Sequences were derived from PBMCs, sampled on the day of the first yellow fever vaccination. These receptors came from a man younger than 35 who received the YFV17D yellow fever vaccine.

The chain has TRBV5-4 and TRBJ2-5, with TRBD2 matching 7 bases. The CDR3 spans 14 residues. Losses at the gene ends were 4 bases for V and 2 bases for J; bases not matched to a gene: 5. Germline loops: CDR1 SGHNT, CDR2 YYREEE (reference sequence). The CDR3 DNA reads TGTGCCAGCAGCGCGGGGGACTCACAAGAGACCCAGTACTTC. This translates into CASSAGDSQETQYF.

This clonotype was seen repeatedly, ten times or more. The rearrangement joins TRBV6-5 to TRBJ2-6, with a possible D match to TRBD2 (6 bases). The V end lost 0 bases, the J end lost 1 base, and 7 bases lay between the germline ends. Germline V gene lookup returns CDR1 MNHEY and CDR2 SVGAGI. The CDR3 runs to 16 residues. In nucleotides, the CDR3 is TGTGCCAGCAGTTACTCGGGGGGTTCTGGGGCCAACGTCCTGACTTTC. It encodes CASSYSGGSGANVLTF.

The chain recombines TRBV20-1 with TRBJ1-5; a possible D gene is TRBD1 (5 bases). CDR3 length: 14 residues. Germline CDR1 DFQATT, CDR2 SNEGSKA (reference sequence). Trimming cost V 0 bases and J 7 bases, with 13 bases left between them. CDR3 coding DNA: TGCAGTGCTAGAGAAAGCCGGGGGATGCAGCCCCAGCATTTT. Amino acid sequence: CSARESRGMQPQHF.

This clonotype was found a few times. The genes are TRBV5-1 and TRBJ2-3; D remains unclear. V was pared by 6 bases and J by 0 bases, with 8 bases between. CDR1 and CDR2 (germline): SGHRS, YFSETQ. The CDR3 runs to 13 residues. This CDR3 reads CASKVGSTDTQYF. The CDR3 DNA is TGCGCCAGCAAGGTCGGTAGCACAGATACGCAGTATTTT.

This clonotype was seen at least ten times. This chain connects TRBV20-1 to TRBJ1-1; 7 nucleotides match TRBD1. The CDR3 extends over 15 amino acids. J gave up 1 base and V 4 bases, and 9 bases lay outside the gene matches. The germline V gene encodes CDR1 DFQATT and CDR2 SNEGSKA (reference sequence). CDR3 sequence reads: CSATPYNRGNTEAFF. The CDR3 DNA is TGCAGTGCTACACCTTATAACAGGGGGAACACTGAAGCTTTCTTT.

The sample holds a few counts of this clonotype. The chain employs TRBV27 and TRBJ2-3, with TRBD2 identical over 9 bases. With V trimmed by 5 bases and J by 3 bases, 6 bases remained unmatched. The CDR3 covers 15 residues. Looked up from germline, CDR1 is MNHEY and CDR2 is SMNVEV (reference sequence). CDR3 coding DNA: TGTGCCAGCAGTCACCCCCTAGCGGGGACAGATACGCAGTATTTT. Its protein is CASSHPLAGTDTQYF.

This clonotype showed up just a few times. V and J are TRBV5-1 and TRBJ2-3; D is undetermined. The CDR3 is 15 amino acids. In germline, CDR1 is SGHRS, CDR2 YFSETQ. The germline V and J ends were trimmed by 6 bases and 4 bases, with 18 bases remaining between them. CDR3 amino acids: CASTLQSLSSDTQYF. The CDR3 nucleotides read TGCGCCAGCACCCTACAATCACTTTCTTCAGATACGCAGTATTTT.

This clonotype has at least ten counts. This CDR3 reads CASRSGSETQYF. The CDR3 DNA reads as TGTGCCAGCAGGTCAGGGTCAGAGACCCAGTACTTC. V and J are TRBV2 and TRBJ2-5; D perhaps matches TRBD1 (5 bases). CDR1 and CDR2 (germline): SNHLY, FYNNEI. Trimming shortened V by 6 bases and J by 4 bases, and 9 bases separated the two germline ends. CDR3 length equals 12 residues.

The rearrangement links TRBV7-9 to TRBJ1-4; D is perhaps TRBD1 (6 bases). CDR3 length equals 14 residues. Trimming removed 3 bases at V and 5 bases at J, with 10 bases between. CDR1 is SEHNR, CDR2 FQNEAQ, per germline (reference sequence). CDR3 sequence: CASSLGGANEKLFF. Written as DNA, the CDR3 is TGTGCCAGCAGCTTGGGGGGCGCAAATGAAAAACTGTTTTTT. Full variable domain (missing parts from reference TRBV7-9 and TRBJ1-4): DTGVSQNPRHKITKRGQNVTFRCDPISEHNRLYWYRQTLGQGPEFLTYFQNEAQLEKSRLLSDRFSAERPKGSFSTLEIQRTEQGDSAMYLCASSLGGANEKLFFGSGTQLSVL.

This clonotype was detected only a few times. This chain connects TRBV11-2 to TRBJ1-1, with unresolved D. The CDR3 has 17 residues. Germline-derived CDR1 and CDR2 are SGHAT and FQNNGV. V gave up 5 bases and J gave up 0 bases, with 19 bases separating them. The CDR3 reads CASSTPLLQPLNTEAFF. CDR3 DNA sequence: TGTGCCAGCAGCACCCCGTTGTTGCAGCCCCTGAACACTGAAGCTTTCTTT.

This chain uses TRBV19 with TRBJ2-2; no clear D gene. V gave up 8 bases and J gave up 0 bases, with 13 bases separating them. This CDR3 has 15 amino acids. The germline gives CDR1 LNHDA, CDR2 SQIVND (reference sequence). Here the CDR3 DNA reads TGTGCCAGTGGTGTAGGGCAGTCGAACACCGGGGAGCTGTTTTTT. Its protein is CASGVGQSNTGELFF.

The rearrangement joins TRBV20-1 to TRBJ1-5; D not certain. Germline V gives CDR1 DFQATT, CDR2 SNEGSKA (reference sequence). V shed 0 bases and J shed 5 bases, with 5 bases lying between them. This CDR3 comprises 12 residues. Here the CDR3 reads CSARDGDQPQHF. The CDR3 nucleotides read TGCAGTGCTAGAGATGGGGATCAGCCCCAGCATTTT.

The rearrangement links TRBV12-3 or TRBV12-4 to TRBJ2-7; tentatively, D is TRBD1 or TRBD2 (6 bases each). The V end lost 5 bases, the J end lost 3 bases, and 17 bases lay between the germline ends. This CDR3 contains 15 residues. The CDR3 sequence: CASSLRGEGVYEQYF. CDR3 in DNA: TGTGCCAGCAGTCTAAGGGGGGAAGGGGTCTACGAGCAGTACTTC.

The chain has TRBV6-1 and TRBJ2-5; D possibly matches TRBD1 or TRBD2 (5 bases each). This CDR3 is 16 amino acids long. The germline V and J ends were trimmed by 5 bases and 5 bases, with 21 bases remaining between them. From germline, CDR1 is MNHNS and CDR2 SASEGT. This CDR3 reads CASSTQRGGYRETQYF. Written as DNA, the CDR3 is TGTGCCAGCAGTACGCAGCGAGGCGGGTACAGGGAGACCCAGTACTTC.

This clonotype came up a few times. The chain is built from TRBV25-1 and TRBJ2-2, with D uncertain. Trimming took off 6 bases at V and 3 bases at J, with 8 bases between the two ends. The germline gives CDR1 MGHDK, CDR2 SYGVNS. The CDR3 has 13 amino acids. CDR3 residues: CASRDGYTGELFF. DNA of the CDR3: TGTGCCAGCAGGGACGGCTACACCGGGGAGCTGTTTTTT.

The chain uses TRBV7-6 and TRBJ2-7; possible D gene TRBD1, 5 bases. Trimming pared 1 base from V and 3 bases from J, leaving 13 bases between. This CDR3 region has 15 residues. Germline V gene lookup returns CDR1 SGHVS and CDR2 FNYEAQ. The CDR3 loop reads CASSLGAGLHYEQYV. DNA for the CDR3: TGTGCCAGCAGCTTAGGGGCAGGGCTACACTACGAGCAGTACGTC.

The genes are TRBV2 and TRBJ2-2; D remains ambiguous. The CDR3 spans 11 residues. V lost 8 bases and J lost 7, with 8 bases in between. Per the germline V gene, CDR1 is SNHLY and CDR2 is FYNNEI. CDR3 sequence (DNA): TGTGCCAGCTCCCCCATCGGGGAGCTGTTTTTT. It encodes CASSPIGELFF.

This clonotype came up a few times. The chain uses TRBV9 and TRBJ2-4; 14 bases align to TRBD2. Germline CDR1 SGDLS, CDR2 YYNGEE. This CDR3 is built from 17 residues. With V trimmed by 0 bases and J by 8 bases, 7 bases remained unmatched. Here the CDR3 reads CASSVAPTSGGEDIQYF. In DNA, the CDR3 is TGTGCCAGCAGCGTAGCCCCGACTAGCGGGGGGGAGGACATTCAGTACTTC.

The chain is built from TRBV9 and TRBJ2-5; a weak D match, TRBD2 (5 bases). The germline CDR1 and CDR2 sequences are SGDLS and YYNGEE. V was pared by 0 bases and J by 2 bases, with 11 bases between. The CDR3 is 15 residues long. CDR3 nucleotide sequence: TGTGCCAGCAGCGTAGTATCGGGGATACAAGAGACCCAGTACTTC. Translating it yields CASSVVSGIQETQYF.

The J gene is TRBJ2-3, the V gene TRBV5-4; 9 bases line up with TRBD2. Germline V gene data show CDR1 as SGHNT and CDR2 as YYREEE (reference sequence). Trimming removed 4 bases from V and 1 base from J; junction bases left unmatched: 7. This CDR3 is built from 16 residues. The CDR3 sequence is CASSLSGGPRTDTQYF. The CDR3 bases are TGTGCCAGCAGCCTTAGCGGGGGCCCTCGCACAGATACGCAGTATTTT.

Only a few counts were recorded for this clonotype. This chain links TRBV5-1 with TRBJ1-6; no definite D call. CDR1 and CDR2 (germline): SGHRS, YFSETQ. With 2 bases removed from V and 8 bases from J, the gap between germline ends came to 11 bases. The CDR3 is made up of 14 amino acids. The CDR3 here is CASSFRARDSPLHF. CDR3 nucleotide sequence: TGCGCCAGCAGCTTCCGGGCTCGTGATTCACCCCTCCACTTT.

This clonotype was counted only a few times. V and J are TRBV18 and TRBJ1-2; D might be TRBD1 (6 bases). V dropped 2 bases and J dropped 4 bases, with 14 bases sitting between them. This CDR3 is 15 amino acids long. Germline V gene sequence: CDR1 KGHSH, CDR2 LQKENI. CDR3 sequence (DNA): TGTGCCAGCTCACCAGACGAACAGGGTCGCTATGGCTACACCTTC. It encodes CASSPDEQGRYGYTF.

This clonotype was observed a handful of times. The chain has TRBV27 and TRBJ2-3, with 10 bases aligning to TRBD2. CDR3 size: 15 residues. Trimming took 8 bases from V and 9 from J; bases not matched to a gene: 14. In germline, CDR1 is MNHEY, CDR2 SMNVEV (reference sequence). CDR3 sequence reads: CASRRAGGAPGTQYF. The CDR3 bases are TGTGCCAGCCGCAGAGCGGGGGGGGCCCCGGGGACGCAGTATTTT.

The chain employs TRBV10-3 and TRBJ1-6; no reliable D call. V lost 8 bases, J lost 10 bases, and 6 bases lay in between. CDR3 length equals 10 residues. CDR1 and CDR2 (germline): ENHRY, SYGVKD. The CDR3 coding sequence is TGTGCCATCGGGAAGTCACCCCTCCACTTT. This sequence encodes CAIGKSPLHF.

V and J are TRBV9 and TRBJ1-5; D call uncertain. The CDR3 consists of 16 residues. Germline CDR1 is SGDLS and CDR2 is YYNGEE. Trimming left V 4 bases short and J 4 bases short, with 18 bases between. The CDR3 nucleotides read TGTGCCAGCAGCTCCCACCGTCAGCAGCTTAATCAGCCCCAGCATTTT. It codes for CASSSHRQQLNQPQHF. The whole variable domain, remainder taken from reference TRBV9 and TRBJ1-5, is DSGVTQTPKHLITATGQRVTLRCSPRSGDLSVYWYQQSLDQGLQFLIQYYNGEERAKGNILERFSAQQFPDLHSELNLSSLELGDSALYFCASSSHRQQLNQPQHFGDGTRLSIL.

The rearrangement uses TRBV7-2 and TRBJ2-7; TRBD2 might be the D (7 bases). Germline CDR1 is SGHTA and CDR2 is FQGNSA. Trimming left V 5 bases short and J 6 bases short, with 14 bases between. The CDR3 runs to 13 residues. In DNA form, the CDR3 reads TGTGCCAGCAGCGAAAAGGGGGGGCTCGAGCAGTACTTC. Residues: CASSEKGGLEQYF.

CDR3 coding DNA: TGTGCCAGCACCAAGTTGGGGTCCTACGAGCAGTACGTC. Translating gives CASTKLGSYEQYV. J is TRBJ2-7 and V is TRBV27; D gene unclear. This CDR3 region has 13 residues. V lost 7 bases and J 1 base, leaving 11 bases between the germline ends. Germline V gene data show CDR1 as MNHEY and CDR2 as SMNVEV (reference sequence).

This clonotype has more than one count but fewer than ten. V usage is TRBV20-1 and J usage is TRBJ2-3; 7 nucleotides match TRBD2. With 1 base clipped from V and 2 bases from J, the junction kept 6 bases outside the gene matches. There are 15 residues in the CDR3. Germline CDR1 is DFQATT and CDR2 is SNEGSKA (reference sequence). The CDR3: CSARAGGGYTDTQYF. CDR3 coding DNA: TGCAGTGCTAGAGCGGGCGGGGGATACACAGATACGCAGTATTTT.

This clonotype was counted ten times or more. The V gene is TRBV20-1, the J gene TRBJ2-5; D unresolved. There are 15 residues in the CDR3. Trimming shortened V by 3 bases and J by 2 bases, and 16 bases separated the two germline ends. Germline V gives CDR1 DFQATT, CDR2 SNEGSKA (reference sequence). The CDR3 coding sequence is TGCAGTGCTAGTGTAGACGGGCGTGGGCAAGAGACCCAGTACTTC. Translated: CSASVDGRGQETQYF.

This clonotype appeared a few times. The chain has TRBV4-2 and TRBJ2-1, with 8 positions matching TRBD2. The junction had 11 bases not matched to a gene; V was cut back by 4 bases and J by 6 bases. The CDR3 sequence is 16 residues long. Germline V gives CDR1 LGHNA, CDR2 YNFKEQ. CDR3: CASSPVGSGGPNEQFF. In nucleotides, the CDR3 is TGTGCCAGCAGCCCCGTGGGGTCGGGGGGGCCCAATGAGCAGTTCTTC.

This clonotype was picked up a small number of times. The rearrangement joins TRBV4-1 to TRBJ2-7; no definite D call. Trimming cost V 0 bases and J 3 bases, with 9 bases left between them. This CDR3 region has 14 residues. Germline V gene lookup returns CDR1 MGHRA and CDR2 YSYEKL. The CDR3 spells CASSQDPGDYEQYV. Written as DNA, the CDR3 is TGCGCCAGCAGCCAAGATCCAGGAGACTACGAGCAGTACGTC.

This clonotype was seen a handful of times. CDR3 protein: CASSQGAGGPYEQYF. The CDR3 DNA sequence: TGTGCCAGCAGCCAAGGAGCGGGGGGGCCATACGAGCAGTACTTC. The V gene is TRBV4-2, the J gene TRBJ2-7; 10 positions agree with TRBD2. The length of the CDR3 is 15 residues. Trimming removed 1 base from V and 4 bases from J; junction bases left unmatched: 4. Per germline, CDR1 LGHNA and CDR2 YNFKEQ.